One sample yielded the 3 T cell receptor beta chains listed below, sequenced in a study of cytomegalovirus exposure and HLA in healthy donors. The primer mix had 60 Vbeta and 13 Jbeta primers. TCRdb's copy holds only in-frame clones and misses some; the assay was immunoSEQ multiplex PCR. Of around 150,000 clones listed, under 75% are singletons. Sequencing was carried out using PBMCs. These TCRs come from a man aged 35-49 years in good health and CMV-seropositive.

The chain uses TRBV7-9 and TRBJ1-2; no firm D call. With 0 bases removed from V and 2 bases from J, the gap between germline ends came to 7 bases. The CDR3 spans 14 residues. Germline V CDR1 and CDR2: SEHNR, FQNEAQ (reference sequence). Here the CDR3 reads CASSLAVGNYGYTF. CDR3 DNA: TGTGCCAGCAGCTTAGCGGTCGGGAACTATGGCTACACCTTC.

The chain is built from TRBV30 and TRBJ1-2, with 9 bases fitting TRBD1. This CDR3 has 14 residues. In germline, CDR1 is GTSNPN, CDR2 SVGIG (reference sequence). The ends lost 4 bases at V and 4 bases at J; junction bases unmatched: 7. The CDR3 DNA sequence: TGTGCCTGGAACCCGGGACAGGGCCGCTATGGCTACACCTTC. Amino acid sequence: CAWNPGQGRYGYTF.

Points on this clone: A read error may account for a junction end that differs from germline. This chain joins TRBV7-2 and TRBJ1-4; the D gene is possibly TRBD1 (6 bases). The CDR3 is 14 residues long. From germline, CDR1 is SGHTA and CDR2 FQGNSA. CDR3 DNA sequence: TGTGCCAGCAGCCTACGGGGGGCTAAAGAAAAACTGTTTTTT. It encodes CASSLRGAKEKLFF. Supplemented by reference TRBV7-2 and TRBJ1-4, the full variable domain reads GAGVSQSPSNKVTEKGKDVELRCDPISGHTALYWYRQSLGQGLEFLIYFQGNSAPDKSGLPSDRFSAERTGGSVSTLTIQRTQQEDSAVYLCASSLRGAKEKLFFGSGTQLSVL.